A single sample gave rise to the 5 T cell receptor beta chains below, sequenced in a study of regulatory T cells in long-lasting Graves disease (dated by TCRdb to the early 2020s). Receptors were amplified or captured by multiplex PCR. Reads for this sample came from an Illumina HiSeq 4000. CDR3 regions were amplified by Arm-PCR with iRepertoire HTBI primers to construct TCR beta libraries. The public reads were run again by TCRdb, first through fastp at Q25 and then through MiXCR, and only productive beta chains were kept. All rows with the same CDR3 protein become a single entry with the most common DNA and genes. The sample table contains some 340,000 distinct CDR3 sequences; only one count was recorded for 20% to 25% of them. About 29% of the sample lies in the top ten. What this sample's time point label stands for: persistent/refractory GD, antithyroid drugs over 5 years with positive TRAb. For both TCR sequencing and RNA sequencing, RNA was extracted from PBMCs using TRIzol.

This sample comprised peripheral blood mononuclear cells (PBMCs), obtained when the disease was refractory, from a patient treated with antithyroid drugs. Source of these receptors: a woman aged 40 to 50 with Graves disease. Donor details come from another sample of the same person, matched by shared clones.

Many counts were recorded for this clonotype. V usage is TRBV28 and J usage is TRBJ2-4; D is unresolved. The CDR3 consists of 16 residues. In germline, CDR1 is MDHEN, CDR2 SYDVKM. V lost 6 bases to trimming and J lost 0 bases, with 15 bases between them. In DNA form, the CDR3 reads TGTGCCAGCAGCCTTCGGTCTTTTCTAGCCAAAAACATTCAGTACTTC. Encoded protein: CASSLRSFLAKNIQYF.

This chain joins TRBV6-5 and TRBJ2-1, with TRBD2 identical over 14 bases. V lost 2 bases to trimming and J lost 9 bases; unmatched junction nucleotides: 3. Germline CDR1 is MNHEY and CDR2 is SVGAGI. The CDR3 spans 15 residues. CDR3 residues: CASSYRLAGGAEQFF. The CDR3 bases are TGTGCCAGCAGTTACCGACTAGCGGGAGGGGCTGAGCAGTTCTTC.

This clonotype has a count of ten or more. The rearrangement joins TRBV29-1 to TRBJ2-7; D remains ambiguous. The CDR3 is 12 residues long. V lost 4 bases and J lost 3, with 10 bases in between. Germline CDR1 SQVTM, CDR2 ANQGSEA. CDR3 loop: CSVGGSFYEQYF. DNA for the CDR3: TGCAGCGTTGGGGGATCCTTCTACGAGCAGTACTTC.

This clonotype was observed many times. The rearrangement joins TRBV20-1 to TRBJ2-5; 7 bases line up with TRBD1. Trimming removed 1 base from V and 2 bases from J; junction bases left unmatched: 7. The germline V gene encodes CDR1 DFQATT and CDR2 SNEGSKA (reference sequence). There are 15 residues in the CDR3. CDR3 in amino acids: CSARAIGTAQETQYF. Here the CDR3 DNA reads TGCAGTGCTAGAGCCATCGGGACAGCACAAGAGACCCAGTACTTC.

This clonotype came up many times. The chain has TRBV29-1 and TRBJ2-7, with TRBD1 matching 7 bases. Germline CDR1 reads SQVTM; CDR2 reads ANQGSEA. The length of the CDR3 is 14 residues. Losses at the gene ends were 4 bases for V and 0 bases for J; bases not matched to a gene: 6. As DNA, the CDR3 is TGCAGCGTTGCCGCCGACAGGGCCTCCTACGAGCAGTACTTC. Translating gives CSVAADRASYEQYF.